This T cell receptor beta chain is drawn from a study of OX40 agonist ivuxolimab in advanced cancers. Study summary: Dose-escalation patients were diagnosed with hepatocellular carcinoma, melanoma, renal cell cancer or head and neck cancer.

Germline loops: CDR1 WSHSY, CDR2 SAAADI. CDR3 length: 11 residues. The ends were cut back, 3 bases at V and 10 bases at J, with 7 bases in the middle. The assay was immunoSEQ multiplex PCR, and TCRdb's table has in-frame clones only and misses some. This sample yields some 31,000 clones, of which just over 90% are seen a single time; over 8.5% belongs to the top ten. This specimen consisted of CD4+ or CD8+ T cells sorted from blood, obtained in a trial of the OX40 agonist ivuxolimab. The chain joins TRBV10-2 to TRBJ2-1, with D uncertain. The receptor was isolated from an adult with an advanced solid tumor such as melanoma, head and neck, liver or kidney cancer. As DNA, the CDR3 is TGCGCCAGCAGTGAAGGTTGGGAGCAGTTCTTC. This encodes CASSEGWEQFF.